The rows below give T cell receptor beta chains drawn from one sample of a study of cytomegalovirus exposure and HLA in healthy donors. Libraries were prepared by immunoSEQ multiplex PCR; TCRdb keeps only in-frame clonotypes and omits some of them. The repertoire holds nearly 200,000 clones, with 87% as singletons. What was sequenced was PBMCs. These receptors all come from a man under 40 in good health and CMV-seronegative. CDR3s include the opening cysteine and the closing phenylalanine or tryptophan. D genes are given only for firm matches. A clone size is listed for some rows: how often the clone was seen (once, few, many), or a class if it is expanded.

j_call clone_size d_call v_call cdr3_nt cdr3_aa
TRBJ2-2 . TRBD1 TRBV5-4 TGTGCCAGCAGCACCCCCAGACAGGGACGTCGCGGGGAGCTGTTTTTT CASSTPRQGRRGELFF
TRBJ1-6 . TRBD1 TRBV28 TGTGCCAGCAGTGGACAGGCCTATAATTCACCCCTCCACTTT CASSGQAYNSPLHF
TRBJ2-3 few . TRBV25-1 TGTGCCAGCAGTGAATGGCGGCTTGATACGCAGTATTTT CASSEWRLDTQYF
TRBJ1-4 . . TRBV5-1 TGCGCCAGCAGCTTGCCGGGGGAGGGTGAAAAACTGTTTTTT CASSLPGEGEKLFF
TRBJ2-5 . . TRBV28 TGTGCCAGCAGTTCTCCACTCCGTAGCATGAACCTGTACCAAGAGACCCAGTACTTC CASSSPLRSMNLYQETQYF
TRBJ1-6 once . TRBV4-3 TGCGCCAGCAGCCAAGATTCGGTCTCACCCCTCCACTTT CASSQDSVSPLHF
TRBJ2-6 . . TRBV7-2 TGTGCCAGCAGCTCAGGGGGGACTGGGGCCAACGTCCTGACTTTC CASSSGGTGANVLTF
TRBJ2-7 once . TRBV7-9 TGTGCCAGCAGCTCGACCGAAACAAGGAGAGTTCGGTTC CASSSTETRRVRF
TRBJ2-1 few TRBD2 TRBV5-6 TGTGCCAGCAGCTTTCGGGGGTCTAGCGGGGACAATGAGCAGTTCTTC CASSFRGSSGDNEQFF
TRBJ1-6 . . TRBV18 TGTGCCAGCTCACCAGGAAGGAGCAGGGGTCTTAATAATTCACCCCTCCACTTT CASSPGRSRGLNNSPLHF
TRBJ1-2 . TRBD1 TRBV6-5 TGTGCCAGCAGACCAAACAGGGGCGACTATGGCTACACCTTC CASRPNRGDYGYTF
TRBJ2-1 once . TRBV21-1 TGTGCCCGACAGGGGGCCTGGTCCTACAATGAGCAGTTCTTC CARQGAWSYNEQFF
TRBJ2-5 . TRBD1 TRBV7-6 TGTGCCAGCAGCCGAAGGACAGGGGTCCAAGAGACCCAGTACTTC CASSRRTGVQETQYF
TRBJ1-1 . . TRBV12-5 TGTGCTAGTGGTTTGGTAGAGGGTTTAGGCATGAACACTGAAGCTTTCTTT CASGLVEGLGMNTEAFF
TRBJ1-5 . . TRBV6-5 TGTGCCAGCAGCCGGGGTCTGGGCAATCAGCCCCAGCATTTT CASSRGLGNQPQHF
TRBJ2-7 . . TRBV7-2 TGTGCCAGCACTGCCCGATTTAGCTCCTACGAGCAGTACTTC CASTARFSSYEQYF
TRBJ2-7 . . TRBV27 TGTGCCAGCAGTTCCCTCTCCTACGAGCAGTACTTC CASSSLSYEQYF
TRBJ1-2 . TRBD1 TRBV5-4 TGTGCCAGCAGCGAGGGTGGGACAGGAATCGAGGGCTACACCTTC CASSEGGTGIEGYTF
TRBJ1-2 . . TRBV7-9 TGTTCCAGCAGCTTAGAAGCGCCCACCTATGGCTACACCTTC CSSSLEAPTYGYTF
TRBJ2-7 . . TRBV19 TGTGCCAGTAGTATTGGTTGGGGAGACTACGAGCAGTACTTC CASSIGWGDYEQYF
TRBJ2-7 . . TRBV6-1 TGTGCCAGCATCGGAGGCTGGAACCTCTACGAGCAGTACTTC CASIGGWNLYEQYF
TRBJ1-5 . TRBD1 TRBV28 TGTGCCAGCAGTCTAACGACAGGGAAGGCTCAGCCCCAGCATTTT CASSLTTGKAQPQHF
TRBJ1-2 few TRBD1 TRBV6-5 TGTGCCAGCAGTGGGCCAGGGGGGTTGAAGGGCTACACCTTC CASSGPGGLKGYTF
TRBJ2-7 . . TRBV11-2 TGTGCCAGCAGCTCCCAGGGTTACGAGCAGTACTTC CASSSQGYEQYF